The 17 T cell receptor beta chains in this list originate from one sample, sequenced in a study of identifying expanded T cells in peripheral blood. The table came from immunoSEQ multiplex PCR; TCRdb's copy has only in-frame clones and leaves some out. This sample yields about 78,000 clones, of which 88% are seen a single time; 15% to 20% belongs to the top ten. The specimen sequenced was blood. Receptors were obtained from a person aged 18 to 70 in good health.

V and J are TRBV9 and TRBJ1-6; a weak D match, TRBD1 (6 bases). The germline V and J ends were trimmed by 0 bases and 10 bases, with 14 bases remaining between them. This CDR3 has 15 residues. Per the germline V gene, CDR1 is SGDLS and CDR2 is YYNGEE. For the CDR3, the DNA is TGTGCCAGCAGCGTAGCGAGGGGGTGGGAATCACCCCTCCACTTT. Encoded protein: CASSVARGWESPLHF.

The V call is TRBV4-3, the J call TRBJ2-6; D gene ambiguous. The germline gives CDR1 LGHNA, CDR2 YSLEER. This CDR3 region has 18 residues. The V and J ends lost 1 base and 0 bases respectively, with 13 bases between them. The CDR3, as DNA: TGCGCCAGCAGCCAAGTAAGAGACCCAGGCTCTGGGGCCAACGTCCTGACTTTC. It encodes CASSQVRDPGSGANVLTF.

The chain carries TRBV5-6 and TRBJ1-2, with unresolved D. Germline V lookup: CDR1 SGHDT, CDR2 YYEEEE. CDR3 length equals 15 residues. V was cut by 4 bases and J by 2 bases, with 15 bases left in between. The CDR3 loop reads CASSGETGRNYGYTF. In nucleotides, the CDR3 is TGTGCCAGCAGCGGGGAGACGGGGAGGAACTATGGCTACACCTTC. Based on the CDR3 plus reference TRBV5-6 and TRBJ1-2, the full variable domain is DAGVTQSPTHLIKTRGQQVTLRCSPKSGHDTVSWYQQALGQGPQFIFQYYEEEERQRGNFPDRFSGHQFPNYSSELNVNALLLGDSALYLCASSGETGRNYGYTFGSGTRLTVV.

This clone was found once. The V and J genes are TRBV4-3 and TRBJ2-7; tentative D call: TRBD2 (5 bases). Deletions cut 0 bases from V and 1 base from J, with 10 bases between. CDR1 and CDR2 from the germline V gene are LGHNA and YSLEER. The CDR3 totals 15 residues. The CDR3 sequence: CASSQDSSGSYEQYF. CDR3 nucleotide sequence: TGCGCCAGCAGCCAAGATAGTTCGGGATCCTACGAGCAGTACTTC.

This sequence joins TRBV15 and TRBJ1-5; a possible D gene is TRBD1 (6 bases). CDR1 and CDR2 from the germline V gene are LNHNV and YYDKDF (reference sequence). Between the trimmed V and J ends, which lost 4 bases and 5 bases, there was a span of 12 bases. CDR3 length equals 14 residues. DNA for the CDR3: TGTGCCACCAGCATGACAGGTCCCCATCAGCCCCAGCATTTT. Its translation: CATSMTGPHQPQHF.

This clone is medium-sized. The J gene is TRBJ2-6, the V gene TRBV4-3; D is possibly TRBD1 (6 bases). CDR3 length: 19 amino acids. Trimming cost V 1 base and J 0 bases, with 16 bases left between them. CDR1 and CDR2 from the germline V gene are LGHNA and YSLEER. The CDR3 here is CASSQGTQGPSSGANVLTF. The CDR3 nucleotides are TGCGCCAGCAGCCAAGGAACTCAGGGGCCGAGCTCTGGGGCCAACGTCCTGACTTTC.

The table lists this clone with a few counts. J is TRBJ2-5 and V is TRBV29-1; D uncertain. The V gene lost 4 bases and the J gene lost 5 bases, with 17 bases spanning the gap. This CDR3 has 14 amino acids. In germline, CDR1 is SQVTM, CDR2 ANQGSEA. CDR3 region: CSVVLPEALETQYF. The CDR3 bases are TGCAGCGTTGTATTGCCGGAAGCGCTGGAGACCCAGTACTTC.

CDR3 nucleotides: TGTGCCAGCAGGGGGTCTTCGAACACTGAAGCTTTCTTT. This codes for CASRGSSNTEAFF. V and J are TRBV7-2 and TRBJ1-1; D remains ambiguous. Trimming removed 6 bases from V and 1 base from J, with 9 bases in between. The CDR3 is 13 residues long. Germline V gene lookup returns CDR1 SGHTA and CDR2 FQGNSA.

The chain joins TRBV28 to TRBJ1-6; D call uncertain. The CDR3 totals 15 residues. CDR1 is MDHEN and CDR2 is SYDVKM in the germline V gene. The V end was cut by 6 bases, the J end by 8 bases, with 17 bases between. CDR3 residues: CASRIILTGHSPLHF. As DNA, the CDR3 is TGTGCCAGCAGGATTATTCTTACCGGGCATTCACCCCTCCACTTT.

This chain uses TRBV7-2 with TRBJ1-1; 9 bases are a match to TRBD1. The CDR3 runs to 15 residues. Germline V lookup: CDR1 SGHTA, CDR2 FQGNSA. The V and J ends lost 5 bases and 4 bases, in that order; junction bases with no gene match: 8. The CDR3 nucleotides are TGTGCCAGCAGCATACAGGGGGCGCGGGGCACTGAAGCTTTCTTT. This translates into CASSIQGARGTEAFF.

V and J are TRBV12-2 and TRBJ1-2. TRBV12-2 corresponds to a pseudogene. The CDR3 is made up of 13 amino acids. The CDR3 loop is CASRHDRNYGYTF. The CDR3 region has the DNA TGTGCAAGTCGTCATGACCGAAACTATGGCTACACCTTC.

This clone appeared a single time. This chain joins TRBV5-1 and TRBJ2-5, with D perhaps TRBD2 (7 bases). V lost 4 bases and J 7 bases, leaving 26 bases between the germline ends. The CDR3 consists of 17 residues. Germline CDR1 SGHRS, CDR2 YFSETQ. CDR3 residues: CASSPGGPNRLTGTQYF. CDR3 DNA sequence: TGCGCCAGCAGCCCCGGGGGGCCGAACCGACTAACTGGGACCCAGTACTTC.

This clone has at least ten counts. This chain connects TRBV9 to TRBJ1-4, with a possible D match to TRBD1 (6 bases). Trimming removed 4 bases at V and 14 bases at J, with 24 bases between. Germline-derived CDR1 and CDR2 are SGDLS and YYNGEE. The CDR3 sequence is 15 residues long. This CDR3 reads CASSPQGQPGEELFF. In DNA form, the CDR3 reads TGTGCCAGCAGCCCTCAGGGGCAGCCGGGCGAAGAGCTGTTTTTT.

This clone appeared a single time. V usage is TRBV7-9 and J usage is TRBJ1-3, with unresolved D. Per the germline V gene, CDR1 is SEHNR and CDR2 is FQNEAQ (reference sequence). The CDR3 sequence is 13 residues long. V lost 5 bases to trimming and J lost 4 bases, with 9 bases between them. CDR3 sequence (DNA): TGTGCCAGCAGCCTTGGAGGAGGAAACACCATATATTTT. Translation gives CASSLGGGNTIYF.

CDR3 sequence (DNA): TGTGCCAGCAGCTTCCCCCGGGGTTCGGCAGCCAATGAGCAGTTCTTC. Translation: CASSFPRGSAANEQFF. The gene calls are TRBV7-6 and TRBJ2-1; possible D gene TRBD2, 5 bases. The germline CDR1 and CDR2 sequences are SGHVS and FNYEAQ. The ends were cut back, 3 bases at V and 6 bases at J, with 18 bases in the middle. The CDR3 runs to 16 residues.

The chain employs TRBV6-5 and TRBJ2-2; 8 nucleotides line up with TRBD1. J gave up 6 bases and V 7 bases, and 4 bases lay outside the gene matches. Germline assignment: CDR1 MNHEY and CDR2 SVGAGI. CDR3 size: 13 residues. This CDR3 reads CASTMDRAGELFF. The CDR3 DNA is TGTGCCAGCACCATGGACAGGGCCGGGGAGCTGTTTTTT.

This sequence joins TRBV5-8 and TRBJ2-7, with TRBD2 identical over 13 bases. The CDR3 covers 17 residues. J lost 1 base, V lost 4 bases, and 8 bases had no gene match. Germline V lookup: CDR1 SGHTS, CDR2 YDEGEE. The DNA of the CDR3 is TGTGCCAGCAGCCGACTAGCGGGGGGCCGTCGATCCTACGAGCAGTACTTC. It codes for CASSRLAGGRRSYEQYF.